A selection of T cell receptor beta chains follows, all from one sample in a study of blood T cells in healthy people across ages. Each CDR3 protein is one row after TCRdb ran MiXCR on the 5' RACE reads. This table has 1.4 million to 1.5 million distinct CDR3 sequences, 35% to 45% appearing once. The sequencing sample was made of blood. The receptors here all came from a young woman in good health. CDR3s include the opening cysteine and the closing phenylalanine or tryptophan. A D gene is named only where the DNA matches it firmly. For some rows the clone size is stated as once, few or many, or as a class when expanded; others skip it.

TRBV28,TRBJ2-7,NA,NA,13,CASRAGGLDVQYF,TGTGCCAGCAGGGCCGGGGGGCTGGACGTTCAGTACTTC
TRBV7-8,TRBJ2-7,NA,NA,13,CASSLRLVYEQYF,TGTGCCAGCAGCTTGAGACTAGTCTACGAGCAGTACTTC
TRBV6-5,TRBJ2-6,NA,NA,13,CASGGSGANVLTF,TGTGCCAGTGGTGGTTCTGGGGCCAACGTCCTGACTTTC
TRBV20-1,TRBJ2-7,NA,NA,14,CSAPDPLSSYEQYF,TGCAGTGCTCCCGACCCGCTGAGCTCCTACGAGCAGTACTTC
TRBV21-1,TRBJ2-7,few,NA,16,CASSKVVGGMGYEQYF,TGTGCCAGCAGCAAAGTCGTAGGGGGGATGGGATACGAGCAGTACTTC
TRBV3-1,TRBJ2-7,many,NA,14,CASSPLGVSYEQYF,TGTGCCAGCAGTCCCCTAGGGGTTTCCTACGAGCAGTACTTC
TRBV7-6,TRBJ1-1,once,NA,14,CASSQNTGYTEAFF,TGTGCCAGCAGCCAAAATACAGGGTACACTGAAGCTTTCTTT
TRBV3-1,TRBJ1-5,NA,NA,13,CASSPWVGQPQHF,TGTGCCAGCAGCCCCTGGGTGGGTCAGCCCCAGCATTTT
TRBV11-2,TRBJ2-7,few,TRBD1,14,CASSSPGTGLEQYF,TGTGCCAGCAGCTCACCCGGGACAGGGCTCGAGCAGTACTTC
TRBV4-1,TRBJ1-2,few,TRBD1,15,CASSQEAGTVYGYTF,TGCGCCAGCAGCCAAGAGGCGGGGACAGTCTATGGCTACACCTTC
TRBV7-2,TRBJ2-7,few,TRBD1,15,CASSLVQGVSDEQYF,TGTGCCAGCAGCTTAGTTCAGGGGGTATCCGACGAGCAGTACTTC
TRBV9,TRBJ1-2,NA,TRBD1,14,CASSGTGAACGYTF,TGTGCCAGCAGCGGAACAGGGGCGGCCTGTGGCTACACCTTC
TRBV7-3,TRBJ2-2,NA,TRBD2,16,CASSWTSGENTGELFF,TGTGCCAGCAGCTGGACTAGCGGGGAGAACACCGGGGAGCTGTTTTTT
TRBV20-1,TRBJ2-1,NA,TRBD2,15,CSAVRASGGNNEQFF,TGCAGTGCTGTAAGGGCTAGCGGGGGGAACAATGAGCAGTTCTTC
TRBV10-3,TRBJ2-3,few,NA,13,CAIRGRSTDTQYF,TGTGCCATCAGGGGGCGAAGCACAGATACGCAGTATTTT
TRBV5-1,TRBJ2-3,NA,NA,16,CASSLARLGSTDTQYF,TGCGCCAGCAGCTTGGCCAGGTTAGGTAGCACAGATACGCAGTATTTT
TRBV29-1,TRBJ2-7,NA,NA,12,CSVRPGTHEQYF,TGCAGCGTCCGGCCCGGTACCCACGAGCAGTACTTC
TRBV29-1,TRBJ2-7,many,NA,13,CSVDLQLRGEQYF,TGCAGCGTTGATCTCCAGCTCCGGGGCGAGCAGTACTTC
TRBV15,TRBJ2-1,NA,NA,20,CATSTTGQGDLAGGISEQFF,TGTGCCACCAGCACGACGGGACAGGGGGACCTAGCGGGAGGAATCAGTGAGCAGTTCTTC
TRBV6-1,TRBJ2-7,few,NA,15,CASSAYRTEAYEQYF,TGTGCCAGCAGTGCTTATCGGACAGAAGCCTACGAGCAGTACTTC
TRBV20-1,TRBJ2-7,NA,NA,15,CSARDPAGSSYEQYF,TGCAGTGCTAGAGATCCGGCAGGGAGCTCCTACGAGCAGTACTTC
TRBV27,TRBJ2-7,once,TRBD1,15,CASGLVLDRDHEQYF,TGTGCCAGCGGTTTAGTTTTGGACAGGGACCACGAGCAGTACTTC
TRBV30,TRBJ1-3,once,TRBD1,13,CAWTQGAGNTIYF,TGTGCCTGGACCCAGGGGGCTGGAAACACCATATATTTT
TRBV2,TRBJ1-6,NA,NA,15,CASSEVVATGSPLHF,TGTGCCAGCAGTGAAGTGGTAGCAACAGGGTCACCCCTCCACTTT
TRBV7-2,TRBJ2-5,few,NA,15,CASSSGQGRGSGQYF,TGTGCCAGCAGCTCAGGGCAGGGCCGGGGTTCAGGGCAGTACTTC
TRBV20-1,TRBJ2-4,NA,NA,11,CSATVQNIQYF,TGCAGTGCCACAGTCCAAAACATTCAGTACTTC
TRBV20-1,TRBJ2-7,NA,NA,15,CSARPPGGGTYEQYF,TGCAGTGCTAGACCCCCAGGAGGAGGAACCTACGAGCAGTACTTC